These 14 T cell receptor beta chains share one sample of origin, sequenced in a study of tumor-infiltrating lymphocytes in primary liver carcinoma. The researchers produced TCR beta cDNA from around 0.5 ug total RNA with a constant-region primer. Three rounds of nested multiplex PCR with slightly modified ARM-PCR produced TCR beta libraries. For around 9 cycles apiece, the opening two PCR rounds ran with TRBV1-TRBV30 forward primers and a C-beta reverse primer. MiXCR, run by TCRdb on the multiplex PCR reads, gives a single entry per CDR3 protein. The table shows more than 85,000 distinct CDR3 sequences, with about four fifths occurring only once. Investigators took RNA and DNA out together from approximately 22-30 mg of unsorted bulk tissue. The sample comprised liver tumor tissue from sampling region 3. Subset reported: tumor region T3, left-lateral pole. These TCRs come from a man in his forties or fifties with primary liver carcinoma and hepatitis B virus infection.

This clonotype is deemed medium-sized (0.01 to 0.1%). The chain has TRBV4-3 and TRBJ2-3; 8 bases are a match to TRBD2. Germline CDR1 is LGHNA and CDR2 is YSLEER. The CDR3 runs 17 residues. Trimming took 3 bases from V and 3 from J; bases not matched to a gene: 11. CDR3 residues: CASSQDTDAGGTDTQYF. DNA of the CDR3: TGCGCCAGCAGCCAGGATACCGACGCGGGAGGAACAGATACGCAGTATTTT.

With regard to this clonotype: A read error may explain this, as a much larger clone is one base away. The CDR3 does not end in the conserved phenylalanine or tryptophan, so this is likely a read error. The chain carries TRBV24-1 and TRBJ2-6; D is undetermined. This CDR3 is 15 amino acids long. Germline V gene sequence: CDR1 KGHDR, CDR2 SFDVKD. V was trimmed by 3 bases and J by 2 bases, leaving 7 bases between them. The CDR3 loop is CATSDVTPGANVLTL. CDR3 DNA: TGTGCCACCAGTGATGTGACACCTGGGGCCAACGTCCTGACTCTC.

This clonotype was recorded only once. A read error is likely, as this CDR3 ends without the conserved phenylalanine or tryptophan. J is TRBJ2-1 and V is TRBV6-1; 9 bases align to TRBD2. The CDR3 consists of 15 residues. Per the germline V gene, CDR1 is MNHNS and CDR2 is SASEGT. The V segment lost 5 bases and the J segment 10 bases; nucleotides outside the gene matches: 12. This CDR3 is CASSSGTSCQWEQFL. Written as DNA, the CDR3 is TGTGCCAGCAGTAGCGGGACTAGCTGCCAATGGGAGCAGTTCCTC.

This clonotype was detected once. V gene TRBV12-3 or TRBV12-4 combines with J gene TRBJ2-7; D may match TRBD1 or TRBD2 (5 bases each). CDR3 length: 14 residues. Trimming stripped 8 bases from V and 4 bases from J, with 18 bases between. The CDR3 protein is CASGLWDQSYEQYF. The CDR3 DNA reads TGTGCCAGCGGCTTGTGGGACCAAAGTTACGAGCAGTACTTC.

Points on this clonotype: The CDR3 end shows no conserved phenylalanine or tryptophan, and so a read error is likely. The DNA is omitted, as the CDR3 cannot be located on it reliably, and the CDR3 follows TCRdb's listing. This chain links TRBV11-2 with TRBJ2-4; the D call of TRBD2 is as the table states it, not checked on the DNA. Germline values: CDR1 SGHAT, CDR2 FQNNGV. The CDR3 spans 15 residues, counting both ends. CDR3 sequence: CASTASAVAKNIHYI.

The rearrangement uses TRBV6-2 or TRBV6-3 and TRBJ1-1, with unresolved D. This CDR3 has 15 residues. Germline CDR1 reads MNHEY; CDR2 reads SVGEGT. The CDR3 DNA is TGTGCATGCAGTCCCCATTCGACGGGGATAACTGAAGCTTTCTTT. It specifies CACSPHSTGITEAFF.

In the case of this clonotype: At one end the junction does not follow the germline gene, possibly because of a read error. The chain recombines TRBV11-1 with TRBJ2-4; 9 bases agree with TRBD2. CDR1 is SGHAT, CDR2 FQDESV, per germline (reference sequence). This CDR3 spans 17 amino acids. The DNA for the CDR3 is TGTGCCCGCAACTTTCCCGGGACTAGCTGGACCAAAAACATTCAGAACTTC. Protein: CARNFPGTSWTKNIQNF. Full variable domain (remainder filled in from reference TRBV11-1 and TRBJ2-4): EAEVAQSPRYKITEKSQAVAFWCDPISGHATLYWYRQILGQGPELLVQFQDESVVDDSQLPKDRFSAERLKGVDSTLKIQPAELGDSAMYLCARNFPGTSWTKNIQNFGAGTRLSVL.

This clonotype was counted once. One junction end disagrees with the germline gene, perhaps due to a read error. The genes are TRBV7-8 and TRBJ2-3, with TRBD2 matching 15 bases. The CDR3 spans 16 residues. Germline CDR1 SGHVS, CDR2 FQNEAQ. The CDR3 nucleotides read TGTGTCAGCAGCTCCCCCGGGACTAGCGGGAGGACTACGCAATATTTT. Protein sequence: CVSSSPGTSGRTTQYF. The full variable domain, in which reference TRBV7-8 and TRBJ2-3 provide the parts outside the CDR3, is GAGVSQSPRYKVAKRGQDVALRCDPISGHVSLFWYQQALGQGPEFLTYFQNEAQLDKSGLPSDRFFAERPEGSVSTLKIQRTQQEDSAVYLCVSSSPGTSGRTTQYFGPGTRLTVL.

This clonotype appeared a single time. A much larger clone differs from this one at a single base, so this may be a read error. This chain joins TRBV28 and TRBJ2-7, with D uncertain. The length of the CDR3 is 14 residues. V shed 6 bases and J shed 3 bases, with 15 bases lying between them. Germline V gene sequence: CDR1 MDHEN, CDR2 SYDVKM. The CDR3 sequence is CASRLHGSRYEQYF. CDR3 nucleotide sequence: TGTGCCAGCAGACTTCATGGAAGTCGCTACGAGCAGTACTTC.

This clonotype is medium-sized (0.01 to 0.1%) by share. The J gene is TRBJ1-5, the V gene TRBV5-4; perhaps TRBD1 as D (5 bases). Germline V gene data show CDR1 as SGHNT and CDR2 as YYREEE (reference sequence). This CDR3 contains 14 residues. V lost 4 bases and J 0 bases, leaving 8 bases between the germline ends. The CDR3 coding sequence is TGTGCCAGCAGCCCAGGGCTTAGCAATCAGCCCCAGCATTTT. Translating gives CASSPGLSNQPQHF.

In its sample, this clonotype was seen once. The CDR3 end shows no conserved phenylalanine or tryptophan, and so a read error is likely. No DNA is shown, since the ends of the CDR3 on it are uncertain; the CDR3 is the one TCRdb lists. The chain recombines TRBV10-1 with TRBJ2-5. The CDR3 is 12 residues long, ends included. Germline V CDR1 and CDR2: WNHNN, SYGVQD (reference sequence). The CDR3 loop reads CASGDEKEIHYL.

The rearrangement uses TRBV7-2 and TRBJ2-1; D not certain. With 2 bases removed from V and 13 bases from J, the gap between germline ends came to 18 bases. The CDR3 sequence is 14 residues long. From germline, CDR1 is SGHTA and CDR2 FQGNSA. The CDR3 here is CASSLFGEALYQFF. The CDR3 nucleotides read TGTGCCAGCAGCTTATTCGGAGAAGCGCTATATCAGTTCTTC.

As to this clonotype: As the CDR3 is not closed by the conserved phenylalanine or tryptophan, this likely results from a read error. The CDR3 sequence is CASSPELAGTYNKQFS. CDR3 nucleotides: TGCGCCAGCAGCCCCGAACTAGCGGGGACTTACAATAAGCAGTTCTCC. The gene calls are TRBV4-1 and TRBJ2-1, with 10 nucleotides matching TRBD2. Germline V gene data show CDR1 as MGHRA and CDR2 as YSYEKL. The length of the CDR3 is 16 residues.

Details on this clonotype: Because it lacks the conserved phenylalanine or tryptophan at the end, this CDR3 is likely a read error. It is unclear where the CDR3 begins or ends on the DNA, so no DNA is shown, and the CDR3 is as TCRdb lists it. V gene TRBV29-1 combines with J gene TRBJ1-1. Germline-derived CDR1 and CDR2 are SQVTM and ANQGSEA. The CDR3 length equals 15 residues, ends included. This CDR3 is CSVRAGWGMNTETSY.